This T cell receptor beta chain is from a study of shared clonotypes between healthy human individuals. Data came from immunoSEQ multiplex PCR; TCRdb stores just in-frame clones and leaves some out. This table has roughly 2,000,000 clones, roughly 95% appearing once. Terminally differentiated effector memory CD45RA+ cells were left out of the naive CD8 fraction, which was CD45RO-negative and positively selected for CCR7. All donors were Caucasian adults living in Nashville, Tennessee. Germline CDR1 is SGHTA and CDR2 is FQGNSA. The ends were cut back, 3 bases at V and 10 bases at J, with 32 bases in the middle. This CDR3 has 19 amino acids.

This clonotype was sampled from a man aged 18-30 years in good health. Some clones in this sample may be carry-over from other donors' samples. Sequenced: naive CD8+ T cells from PBMCs. The chain recombines TRBV7-2 with TRBJ2-3, with D perhaps matching TRBD1 (9 bases). In DNA form, the CDR3 reads TGTGCCAGCAGCTTCCGGGACAGGGTACAGCGGGAGCAAGGGAAGGCGCAGTATTTT. This translates into CASSFRDRVQREQGKAQYF.